These 14 T cell receptor beta chains share one sample of origin, sequenced in a study of shared clonotypes between healthy human individuals. TCRdb's copy holds only in-frame clones and misses some; the assay was immunoSEQ multiplex PCR. The table includes approximately 2,000,000 clones, 80% to 95% detected once. The specimen was naive CD4+ T cells from PBMCs. Indicated subset: CD45RA+ positively selected. All receptors derive from a man aged 18 to 35 in good health. Some clones in this sample may be carry-over from other donors' samples.

The chain recombines TRBV15 with TRBJ2-1; the D gene is possibly TRBD1 (6 bases). Trimming pared 8 bases from V and 0 bases from J, leaving 20 bases between. Germline V lookup: CDR1 LNHNV, CDR2 YYDKDF (reference sequence). The CDR3 spans 17 residues. This CDR3 reads CATERGRGSSSYNEQFF. The CDR3 nucleotides read TGTGCCACCGAAAGAGGAAGGGGGTCATCCTCCTACAATGAGCAGTTCTTC.

The chain employs TRBV28 and TRBJ1-2; TRBD1 aligns across 8 bases. This CDR3 is built from 13 residues. The V segment lost 6 bases and the J segment 4 bases; nucleotides outside the gene matches: 4. Germline-derived CDR1 and CDR2 are MDHEN and SYDVKM. The CDR3 region is CASRTGVTYGYTF. The CDR3 nucleotides read TGTGCCAGCAGGACAGGGGTTACCTATGGCTACACCTTC.

This sequence joins TRBV27 and TRBJ1-2; 12 bases align to TRBD1. The CDR3 is 17 amino acids. The germline V gene has CDR1 MNHEY and CDR2 SMNVEV (reference sequence). V dropped 5 bases and J dropped 4; count of bases not matched to a gene: 11. This chain's CDR3 is CASSPRGQGAGVYGYTF. The CDR3 DNA follows: TGTGCCAGCAGTCCCCGGGGACAGGGGGCCGGTGTCTATGGCTACACCTTC.

This clone was detected a few times. This sample includes further DNA sequences coding for the same CDR3. The CDR3 protein is CASSLVPENTEAFF. The CDR3, as DNA: TGCGCCAGCAGCTTGGTTCCGGAGAACACTGAAGCTTTCTTT. This sequence joins TRBV5-1 and TRBJ1-1, with unresolved D. CDR1 and CDR2 (germline): SGHRS, YFSETQ. CDR3 length: 14 residues. The germline V and J ends were trimmed by 0 bases and 1 base, with 7 bases remaining between them.

This rearrangement joins TRBV12-2 to TRBJ2-5; no DNA check was done on the table's D call, TRBD1. TRBV12-2 is a pseudogene segment. This CDR3 is 17 amino acids long. DNA of the CDR3: TGTGCAAGTCGCCCCAAAGGACAGGGGGCGGAGAGAGAGACCCAGTACTTC. Amino acid sequence: CASRPKGQGAERETQYF.

The V and J genes are TRBV5-6 and TRBJ1-3; D is uncertain. The V gene lost 5 bases and the J gene lost 0 bases, with 12 bases spanning the gap. The CDR3 contains 15 residues. Germline values: CDR1 SGHDT, CDR2 YYEEEE. The CDR3 region has the DNA TGTGCCAGCAGTGGAGGAGGGCGCTCTGGAAACACCATATATTTT. This codes for CASSGGGRSGNTIYF.

The gene calls are TRBV5-1 and TRBJ2-3; D gene uncertain. The CDR3 runs to 16 residues. Germline V gives CDR1 SGHRS, CDR2 YFSETQ. V lost 0 bases and J 2 bases, leaving 13 bases between the germline ends. CDR3 sequence: CASSLEYSYPTDTQYF. Here the CDR3 DNA reads TGCGCCAGCAGCTTGGAGTATTCCTATCCCACAGATACGCAGTATTTT.

This chain uses TRBV7-3 with TRBJ1-3; 7 nucleotides line up with TRBD1. V shed 3 bases, J shed 8 bases, and the junction held 7 bases outside the gene matches. Germline CDR1 is SGHTA and CDR2 is FQGTGA. CDR3 size: 14 residues. The CDR3 spells CASSLNRDSHTIYF. The CDR3 DNA reads as TGTGCCAGCAGCTTGAATCGGGACAGCCACACCATATATTTT.

Worth noting for this clone: Other nucleotide sequences in the sample specify the same CDR3. The rearrangement links TRBV28 to TRBJ1-5; 12 positions match TRBD1. CDR1 and CDR2 (germline): MDHEN, SYDVKM. The CDR3 length is 14 residues. The J segment lost 7 bases and the V segment lost 6 bases, leaving 4 bases of the junction unmatched. CDR3 coding DNA: TGTGCCAGCAGGGCCGGGACAGGGGGCCAGCCCCAGCATTTT. It yields the protein CASRAGTGGQPQHF.

This chain connects TRBV11-2 to TRBJ2-1; TRBD1 matches at 9 bases. V trimming: 7 bases; J trimming: 4 bases; junction bases outside the gene matches: 5. CDR3 length: 14 residues. The germline V gene encodes CDR1 SGHAT and CDR2 FQNNGV. CDR3 nucleotides: TGTGCCAGCACCGTGACAGGGGGTTACAATGAGCAGTTCTTC. This sequence encodes CASTVTGGYNEQFF.

Details on this clone: Other nucleotide sequences in the sample specify the same CDR3. V and J are TRBV7-2 and TRBJ2-1; D gene uncertain. The CDR3 has 11 residues. V lost 1 base and J lost 10, with 5 bases in between. Germline lookup yields CDR1 SGHTA and CDR2 FQGNSA. CDR3 amino acids: CASSLVYEQFF. The CDR3, as DNA: TGTGCCAGCAGCTTAGTATACGAGCAGTTCTTC.

This sequence joins TRBV7-2 and TRBJ2-5; weak D call: TRBD2 (6 bases). V lost 0 bases and J lost 5, with 13 bases in between. Germline CDR1 reads SGHTA; CDR2 reads FQGNSA. This CDR3 comprises 15 residues. The CDR3 loop is CASSLAGGGSETQYF. The CDR3 nucleotides are TGTGCCAGCAGCTTAGCGGGAGGCGGATCGGAGACCCAGTACTTC.

The genes are TRBV27 and TRBJ2-2; 9 bases fit TRBD1. The CDR3 is 15 amino acids. Germline V lookup: CDR1 MNHEY, CDR2 SMNVEV (reference sequence). V was pared by 5 bases and J by 0 bases, with 1 base of the junction left unmatched. The CDR3 DNA is TGTGCCAGCAGTAGACAGGGGGCGAACACCGGGGAGCTGTTTTTT. Translating it yields CASSRQGANTGELFF.

This chain joins TRBV27 and TRBJ2-1; the D is unclear. The germline V and J ends were trimmed by 1 base and 8 bases, with 9 bases remaining between them. Per germline, CDR1 MNHEY and CDR2 SMNVEV (reference sequence). The CDR3 has 13 amino acids. The CDR3 DNA is TGTGCCAGCAGTTTATTCGGTCTCGATGAGCAGTTCTTC. Protein product: CASSLFGLDEQFF.